The entry below describes one T cell receptor beta chain. Different DNA sequences within this sample yield the same CDR3. The germline gives CDR1 LNHDA, CDR2 SQIVND (reference sequence). The CDR3 is 12 amino acids. V lost 3 bases, J lost 6 bases, and 6 bases lay in between. These data originate in a study of blood T cell repertoires in COVID-19. Study-wide background: COVID-19 samples collected from the United States, Italy and Spain covered acute and convalescent phases. T cells, B-cell-depleted T cells, or PBMCs supplied cDNA or gDNA.

The authors' processing: Estimation of nucleated cell counts was performed using reference gene primer amplification. Profiling relied on immunoSEQ multiplex PCR, and the TCRdb table lists in-frame clones only, not all of them. The D gene and trimming were derived from the DNA, and the V and J assignments and clone size from that table. The sample has just under 250,000 clones, about 90% seen once. The chain is built from TRBV19 and TRBJ2-1; no firm D call. This clonotype was obtained from a woman aged 30 to 39 who had recovered from COVID-19. The source material was peripheral blood. For the CDR3, the DNA is TGTGCCAGTAGTATCGGTGTCAATGAGCAGTTCTTC. Its translation: CASSIGVNEQFF.